This is a list of T cell receptor beta chains from one sample in a study of cytomegalovirus exposure and HLA in healthy donors. Clones were sequenced by immunoSEQ multiplex PCR, and TCRdb holds only the in-frame ones, with some missing. The sample gives roughly 150,000 clones, about 80% of which show up once; approximately 15% is in the top ten. Sequencing was carried out using PBMCs. All receptors come from a woman aged 40 to 50 in good health and CMV-seronegative. Each CDR3 is given with its conserved first and last residue. D genes are given only for firm matches. A row's size may be missing; if present it is once, few, many or a size class.

CASSQGQGLYNEQFF	TGTGCCAGCAGCCAGGGACAGGGGCTATACAATGAGCAGTTCTTC	.	TRBV7-2	15	TRBD1	TRBJ2-1
CAIGRRTGTSGLTSYEQYF	TGTGCCATCGGTCGACGTACCGGGACTAGCGGGTTGACTTCCTACGAGCAGTACTTC	.	TRBV10-3	19	TRBD2	TRBJ2-7
CASSLRYRGGLGTEAFF	TGTGCCAGCAGCTTACGGTACAGGGGCGGGTTGGGCACTGAAGCTTTCTTT	.	TRBV7-9	17	TRBD1	TRBJ1-1
CASSLGYEQYF	TGCGCCAGCAGCTTGGGCTACGAGCAGTACTTC	.	TRBV5-1	11	.	TRBJ2-7
CASSSRDRGYEQYF	TGTGCCAGCAGTTCCCGGGACAGGGGATACGAGCAGTACTTC	.	TRBV27	14	TRBD1	TRBJ2-7
CASRDSTGELFF	TGTGCCAGTAGGGACTCCACCGGGGAGCTGTTTTTT	.	TRBV19	12	.	TRBJ2-2
CASSLREGWDEQYF	TGTGCCAGCAGCTTACGGGAGGGGTGGGACGAGCAGTACTTC	.	TRBV5-6	14	TRBD2	TRBJ2-7
CASSPTSGATYNEQFF	TGTGCCAGCAGCCCGACTAGCGGGGCAACCTACAATGAGCAGTTCTTC	once	TRBV5-5	16	TRBD2	TRBJ2-1
CASWLARYQETQYF	TGTGCCAGTTGGCTAGCGCGTTACCAAGAGACCCAGTACTTC	.	TRBV19	14	.	TRBJ2-5
CASSLTANTGELFF	TGTGCCAGCAGTTTAACGGCGAACACCGGGGAGCTGTTTTTT	.	TRBV27	14	.	TRBJ2-2
CASSQGSSGNTIYF	TGTGCCAGTAGCCAGGGGAGCTCTGGAAACACCATATATTTT	.	TRBV19	14	.	TRBJ1-3
CASSIGGQGTYSNQPQHF	TGTGCCAGTAGTATAGGGGGCCAAGGGACTTATAGCAATCAGCCCCAGCATTTT	once	TRBV19	18	.	TRBJ1-5
CASSYGRGLEQFF	TGTGCCAGCAGTTATGGAAGAGGGCTTGAGCAGTTCTTC	.	TRBV6-5	13	.	TRBJ2-1
CASSLTSGGRVDYEQYF	TGTGCCAGCAGCTTAACTAGCGGGGGACGAGTAGACTACGAGCAGTACTTC	.	TRBV11-1	17	TRBD2	TRBJ2-7
CASSLSGTRGSYNEQFF	TGTGCCAGCAGCCTTTCCGGGACTAGAGGCTCCTACAATGAGCAGTTCTTC	few	TRBV5-4	17	TRBD2	TRBJ2-1
CASSQDQGPKGYTF	TGTGCCAGCAGCCAAGATCAGGGCCCCAAGGGCTACACCTTC	.	TRBV4-2	14	.	TRBJ1-2
CASSSRTSQETQYF	TGTGCCAGCAGCTCACGGACTTCCCAAGAGACCCAGTACTTC	few	TRBV11-3	14	.	TRBJ2-5
CASSDPRDNMNTEAFF	TGCGCCAGCAGTGACCCCAGGGATAACATGAACACTGAAGCTTTCTTT	once	TRBV4-1	16	.	TRBJ1-1
CASSLARSGHYEQYF	TGCGCCAGCAGCTTGGCCCGTAGCGGGCACTACGAGCAGTACTTC	.	TRBV5-1	15	TRBD2	TRBJ2-7
CASTNRGETQYF	TGTGCCAGCACCAACCGGGGGGAGACCCAGTACTTC	.	TRBV11-2	12	.	TRBJ2-5
CASSQVSLRTGGNTEAFF	TGTGCCAGCAGCCAAGTATCCCTAAGAACAGGGGGGAACACTGAAGCTTTCTTT	.	TRBV4-2	18	TRBD1	TRBJ1-1
CASSSPLAGGPSEQFF	TGTGCCAGCAGCTCCCCACTAGCGGGGGGGCCGAGTGAGCAGTTCTTC	.	TRBV7-3	16	TRBD2	TRBJ2-1
CAISDRGTNTEAFF	TGTGCCATCTCAGACAGGGGGACGAACACTGAAGCTTTCTTT	.	TRBV10-3	14	TRBD1	TRBJ1-1
CASSLDGSGRADEQFF	TGTGCCAGCAGCTTAGATGGGAGCGGGAGGGCCGATGAGCAGTTCTTC	.	TRBV11-2	16	TRBD2	TRBJ2-1
CAWRRQENTEAFF	TGTGCCTGGAGGCGACAGGAAAACACTGAAGCTTTCTTT	.	TRBV30	13	.	TRBJ1-1
CASSTGQGAGELFF	TGTGCCAGCAGCACGGGACAGGGTGCCGGGGAGCTGTTTTTT	.	TRBV6-5	14	TRBD1	TRBJ2-2
CAWSGGGETQYF	TGTGCCTGGAGCGGGGGTGGAGAGACCCAGTACTTC	few	TRBV30	12	.	TRBJ2-5
CATSRDRGEQYF	TGTGCCACCAGCCGGGACAGGGGCGAGCAGTACTTC	.	TRBV15	12	TRBD1	TRBJ2-7